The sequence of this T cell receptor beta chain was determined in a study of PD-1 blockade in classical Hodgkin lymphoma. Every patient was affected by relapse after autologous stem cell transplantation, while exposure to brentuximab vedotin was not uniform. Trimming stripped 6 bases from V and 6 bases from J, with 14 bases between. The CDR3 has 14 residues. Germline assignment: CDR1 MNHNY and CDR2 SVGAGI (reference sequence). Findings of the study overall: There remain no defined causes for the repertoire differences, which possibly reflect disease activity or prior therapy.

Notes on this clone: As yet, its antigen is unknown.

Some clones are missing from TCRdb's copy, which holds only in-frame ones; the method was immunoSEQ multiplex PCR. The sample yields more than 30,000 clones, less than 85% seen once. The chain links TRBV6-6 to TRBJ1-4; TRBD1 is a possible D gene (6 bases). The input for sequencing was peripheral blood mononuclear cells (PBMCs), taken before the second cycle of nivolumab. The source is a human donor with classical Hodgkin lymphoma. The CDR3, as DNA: TGTGCCAGCAGGACACAGGGAGGCGATGAAAAACTGTTTTTT. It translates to CASRTQGGDEKLFF.